The clone carrying this T cell receptor (beta chain) showed up many times. Antigen unknown. The data belong to a study of breast tumors, draining lymph nodes, adjacent tissues. Whole-study results and caveats: Tumor T cell lymph node origin was a supported hypothesis, not proven.

V was trimmed by 1 base and J by 2 bases, leaving 6 bases between them. CDR3 length: 13 amino acids. Germline assignment: CDR1 SGHRS and CDR2 YFSETQ. TCRdb reprocessed the multiplex PCR reads with MiXCR, giving one entry per CDR3 protein. Among under 250,000 distinct CDR3 sequences listed, approximately 29% were seen once. Axillary draining lymph nodes of breast cancer patients supplied the node samples. Sample: axillary lymph node tissue. This sequence was found in a female donor with breast cancer. Some clones in this sample may be carry-over from other donors' samples. The chain links TRBV5-1 to TRBJ2-5, with D unclear. CDR3 region: CASSLFGQETQYF. CDR3 nucleotide sequence: TGCGCCAGCAGCTTGTTCGGACAAGAGACCCAGTACTTC.